Listed below are T cell receptor beta chains from one sample, sequenced in a study of T cell repertoires in cytomegalovirus infection. One entry per CDR3 protein, called by TCRdb with MiXCR from the reads. In the table there are about 740,000 distinct CDR3 sequences, 35% of which are singletons. The sample comprised PBMCs. The receptors were sampled from a human donor in good health (CMV status not recorded). Some clones in this sample may be carry-over from other donors' samples. CDR3s include the opening cysteine and the closing phenylalanine or tryptophan. A D gene is named only where the DNA matches it firmly. Clone size is not always given. Where it is, it says once, few, many or a class for expanded clones.

TRBD2,.,TRBJ2-3,TRBV7-6,CASSIGASGSTDTQYF,TGTGCTAGCAGCATAGGGGCTAGCGGAAGCACAGATACGCAGTATTTT
.,few,TRBJ1-6,TRBV11-2,CASSRRGAGSPLHF,TGTGCCAGCAGCCGCCGGGGGGCCGGGTCACCCCTCCACTTT
.,few,TRBJ2-3,TRBV12-3/TRBV12-4,CASRVQTDTQYF,TGTGCCAGCAGGGTTCAAACAGATACGCAGTATTTT
.,.,TRBJ1-1,TRBV28,CASSFLRGDTEAFF,TGTGCCAGCAGTTTCCTCCGTGGGGACACTGAAGCTTTCTTT
.,once,TRBJ1-5,TRBV19,CASSIGSGVLQPQHF,TGTGCCAGTAGTATAGGGTCAGGGGTCCTCCAGCCCCAGCATTTT
TRBD2,.,TRBJ2-3,TRBV12-3/TRBV12-4,CASSLIAGGTHSTDTQYF,TGTGCCAGCAGTTTGATAGCGGGAGGAACCCATAGCACAGATACGCAGTATTTT
.,.,TRBJ1-5,TRBV5-1,CASSLEFNQPQHF,TGCGCCAGCAGCTTGGAGTTCAATCAGCCCCAGCATTTT
TRBD2,many,TRBJ2-7,TRBV28,CASGAGGFPYEQYF,TGTGCCAGCGGAGCGGGAGGGTTCCCCTACGAGCAGTACTTC
TRBD1,.,TRBJ2-7,TRBV12-3/TRBV12-4,CASSIRLTGIDEQYF,TGTGCCAGCAGTATCCGATTGACAGGGATCGACGAGCAGTACTTC
.,.,TRBJ1-5,TRBV28,CASSSDGLMRPQHF,TGTGCCAGCAGTTCGGACGGTCTAATGCGACCCCAGCATTTT
.,few,TRBJ2-7,TRBV19,CASSTRTVFSYEQYF,TGTGCCAGTAGTACCCGGACAGTCTTCTCCTACGAGCAGTACTTC
.,.,TRBJ1-6,TRBV10-3,CAISESTAVYNSPLHF,TGTGCCATCAGTGAGTCGACAGCAGTCTATAATTCACCCCTCCACTTT
TRBD1,.,TRBJ1-5,TRBV19,CASSTRDRNQPQHF,TGTGCCAGTAGTACCCGGGACAGGAATCAGCCCCAGCATTTT
.,.,TRBJ2-7,TRBV23-1,CASSQSDKRYEQYF,TGCGCCAGCAGTCAATCGGACAAACGCTACGAGCAGTACTTC
TRBD1,.,TRBJ1-2,TRBV28,CASSSTGGTGSHPGYTF,TGTGCCAGCAGTTCCACGGGAGGGACAGGGAGCCACCCTGGCTACACCTTC
.,.,TRBJ1-2,TRBV28,CASSLPNQGRYGYTF,TGTGCCAGCAGTTTGCCCAACCAGGGTCGATATGGCTACACCTTC